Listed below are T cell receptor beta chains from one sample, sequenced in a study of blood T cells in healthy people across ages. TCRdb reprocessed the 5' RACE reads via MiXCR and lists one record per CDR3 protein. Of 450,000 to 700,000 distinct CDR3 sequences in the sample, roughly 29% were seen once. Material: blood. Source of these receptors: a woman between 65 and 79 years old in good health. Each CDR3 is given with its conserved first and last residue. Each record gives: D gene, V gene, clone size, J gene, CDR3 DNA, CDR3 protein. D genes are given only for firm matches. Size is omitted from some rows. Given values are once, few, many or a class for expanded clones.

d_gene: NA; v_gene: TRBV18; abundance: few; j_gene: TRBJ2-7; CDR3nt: TGTGCCAGCTCACCAAGTCCCGGGGCCGAGCAGTACTTC; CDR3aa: CASSPSPGAEQYF
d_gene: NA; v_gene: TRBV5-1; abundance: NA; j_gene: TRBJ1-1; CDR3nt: TGCGCCAGCAGCTTGGTTATACAGGGACACACTGAAGCTTTCTTT; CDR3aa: CASSLVIQGHTEAFF
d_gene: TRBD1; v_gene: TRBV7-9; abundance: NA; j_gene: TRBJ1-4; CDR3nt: TGTGCCAGCAGCCCCCAGGGGGGCGGTAATGAAAAACTGTTTTTT; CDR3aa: CASSPQGGGNEKLFF
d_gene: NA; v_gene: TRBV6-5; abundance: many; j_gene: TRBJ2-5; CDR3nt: TGTGCCAGCAGCCTGGACCTGGGAGAGACCCAGTACTTC; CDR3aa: CASSLDLGETQYF
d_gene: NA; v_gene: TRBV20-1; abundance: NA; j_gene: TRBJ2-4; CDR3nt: TGCAGTGCTAGTATTGCCGGGTCAATAGCCAAAAACATTCAGTACTTC; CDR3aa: CSASIAGSIAKNIQYF
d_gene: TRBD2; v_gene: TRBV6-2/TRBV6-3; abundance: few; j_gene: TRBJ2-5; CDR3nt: TGTGCCAGCAGTCGAGGACTAGCGGGTCCTCAAGAGACCCAGTACTTC; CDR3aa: CASSRGLAGPQETQYF
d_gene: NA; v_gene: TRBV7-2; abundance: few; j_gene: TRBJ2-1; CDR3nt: TGTGCCAGCAGCCCTCGACAGGCAGGCGAGCAGTTCTTC; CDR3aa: CASSPRQAGEQFF
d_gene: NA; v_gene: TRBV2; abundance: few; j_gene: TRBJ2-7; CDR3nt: TGTGCCAGGGCGGGACAGCGGTACGAGCAGTACTTC; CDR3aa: CARAGQRYEQYF
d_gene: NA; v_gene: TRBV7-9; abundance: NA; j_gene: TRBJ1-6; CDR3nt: TGTGCCAGCAGCTTAGCGCCCCAGGGGTACGGTTCACCCCTCCACTTT; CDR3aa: CASSLAPQGYGSPLHF
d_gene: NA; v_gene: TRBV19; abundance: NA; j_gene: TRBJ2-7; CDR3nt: TGTGCCACTACCGTCGGACCCTCTAGCTCCTACGAGCAGTACTTC; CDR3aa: CATTVGPSSSYEQYF
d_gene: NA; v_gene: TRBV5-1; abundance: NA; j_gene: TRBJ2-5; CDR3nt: TGCGCCAGCCGTCCGGTTGCCGACAGACAAGAGACCCAGTACTTC; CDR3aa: CASRPVADRQETQYF
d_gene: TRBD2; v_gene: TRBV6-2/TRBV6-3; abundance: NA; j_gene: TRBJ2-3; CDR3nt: TGTGCCAGCAGTCACCTAGCGGGAGGAGCAGATACGCAGTATTTT; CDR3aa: CASSHLAGGADTQYF
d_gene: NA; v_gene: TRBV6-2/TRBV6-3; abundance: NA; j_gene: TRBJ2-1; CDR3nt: TGTGCCAGCAGAGGGTTCGGGATTTCCTACAATGAGCAGTTCTTC; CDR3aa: CASRGFGISYNEQFF
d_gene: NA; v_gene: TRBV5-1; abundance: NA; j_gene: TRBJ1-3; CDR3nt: TGCGCCAGCAGCTCGGACCCACAGGGAACTGGAAACACCATATATTTT; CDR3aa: CASSSDPQGTGNTIYF
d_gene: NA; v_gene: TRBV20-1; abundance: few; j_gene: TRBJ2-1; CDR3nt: TGCAGTGCCATAGATATCGGTTCAGCTTCCTACAATGAGCAGTTCTTC; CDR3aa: CSAIDIGSASYNEQFF
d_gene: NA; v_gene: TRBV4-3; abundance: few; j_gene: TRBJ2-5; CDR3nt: TGCGCCAGCAGCCCATCCTCTGGGATACTTGAGACCCAGTACTTC; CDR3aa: CASSPSSGILETQYF
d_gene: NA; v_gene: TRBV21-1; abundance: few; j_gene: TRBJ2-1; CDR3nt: TGTGCCAGCAGCATACCCCCGGGACAGGGTTACAATGAGCAGTTCTTC; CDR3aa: CASSIPPGQGYNEQFF
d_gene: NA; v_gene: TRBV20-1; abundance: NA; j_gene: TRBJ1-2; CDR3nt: TGCAGTGCTAAGCCGATACAGCTAAAAGACTATGGCTACACCTTC; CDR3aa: CSAKPIQLKDYGYTF
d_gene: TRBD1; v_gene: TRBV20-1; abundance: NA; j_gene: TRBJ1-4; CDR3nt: TGCAGTGCTTTAAAGACAGGGACTAATGAAAAACTGTTTTTT; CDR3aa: CSALKTGTNEKLFF
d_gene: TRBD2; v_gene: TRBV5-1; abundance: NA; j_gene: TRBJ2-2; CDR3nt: TGCGCCAGCAGCCGATCACCAAGCGGGGAGGGATCCGGGGAGCTGTTTTTT; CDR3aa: CASSRSPSGEGSGELFF
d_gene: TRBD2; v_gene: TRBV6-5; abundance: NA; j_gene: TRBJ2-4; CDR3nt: TGTGCCAGCAGTTACTCGGGACTAGCGGGGGCACCACCAGCCAAAAACATTCAGTACTTC; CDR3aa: CASSYSGLAGAPPAKNIQYF
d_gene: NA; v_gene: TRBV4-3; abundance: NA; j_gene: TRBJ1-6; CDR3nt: TGCGCCAGCAGCCAAGTTTGGGGCAAGGGAACTAATTCACCCCTCCACTTT; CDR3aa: CASSQVWGKGTNSPLHF
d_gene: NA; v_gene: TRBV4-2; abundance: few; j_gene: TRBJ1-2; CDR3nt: TGTGCCAGCAGCCAATGGGACTCAGGGGGCTACACCTTC; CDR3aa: CASSQWDSGGYTF
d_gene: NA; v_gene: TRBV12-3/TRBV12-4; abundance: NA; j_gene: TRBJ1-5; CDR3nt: TGTGCCAGCAGTACAAACAGGGAGGAGCAGCCCCAGCATTTT; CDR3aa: CASSTNREEQPQHF
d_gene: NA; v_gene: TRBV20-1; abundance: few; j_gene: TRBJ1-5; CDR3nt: TGCAGTGCTAGATCGGACAGTAGCAATCAGCCCCAGCATTTT; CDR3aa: CSARSDSSNQPQHF
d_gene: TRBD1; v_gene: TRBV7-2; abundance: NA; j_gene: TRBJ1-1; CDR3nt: TGTGCCAGCAGGATCCGAGGGACAGGGGGCACTGAAGCTTTCTTT; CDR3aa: CASRIRGTGGTEAFF
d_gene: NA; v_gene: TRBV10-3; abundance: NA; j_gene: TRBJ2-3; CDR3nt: TGTGCCACTGCCGGGGACCACACAGATACGCAGTATTTT; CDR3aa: CATAGDHTDTQYF
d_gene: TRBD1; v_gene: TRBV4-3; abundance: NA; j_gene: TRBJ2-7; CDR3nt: TGCGCCAGCAGCCAAGATACAGGGGGTCGGACGGGGCAGTACTTC; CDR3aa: CASSQDTGGRTGQYF
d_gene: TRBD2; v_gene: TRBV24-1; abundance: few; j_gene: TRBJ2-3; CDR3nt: TGTGCCACCAGTGATTCAACCTTGGGACTAGCGGGGGGAGGAAATACGCAGTATTTT; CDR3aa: CATSDSTLGLAGGGNTQYF
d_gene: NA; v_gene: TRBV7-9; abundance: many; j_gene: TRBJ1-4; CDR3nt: TGTGCCAGCAGCTTACGCACAACTAATGAAAAACTGTTTTTT; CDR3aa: CASSLRTTNEKLFF
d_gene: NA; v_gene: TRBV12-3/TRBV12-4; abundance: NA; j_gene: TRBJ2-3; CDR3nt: TGTGCCAGCAGTTTAGAAAAGGGGACGGCGATTAGCACAGATACGCAGTATTTT; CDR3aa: CASSLEKGTAISTDTQYF
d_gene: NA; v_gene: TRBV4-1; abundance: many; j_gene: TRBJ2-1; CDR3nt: TGCGCCAGCAGCCAAGATCTGGAGGGCTATGAGCAGTTCTTC; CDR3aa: CASSQDLEGYEQFF
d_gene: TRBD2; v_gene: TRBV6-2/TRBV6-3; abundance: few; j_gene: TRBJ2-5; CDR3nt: TGTGCCAGCAGCCGACGCCGGACTAGCGGGGGCCAAGAGACCCAGTACTTC; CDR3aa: CASSRRRTSGGQETQYF
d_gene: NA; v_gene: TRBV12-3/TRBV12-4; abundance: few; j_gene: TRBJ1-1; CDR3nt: TGTGCCAGCAGCCTAAGGGCCGGGTACACTGAAGCTTTCTTT; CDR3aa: CASSLRAGYTEAFF
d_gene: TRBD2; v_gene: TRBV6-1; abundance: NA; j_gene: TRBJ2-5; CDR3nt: TGTGCCAGCAGTGAAGCGAGCGGGGGGGTGGAGACCCAGTACTTC; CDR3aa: CASSEASGGVETQYF
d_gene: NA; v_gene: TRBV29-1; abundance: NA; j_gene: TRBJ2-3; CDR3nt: TGCAGCGCTGGTCCCGCAGATACGCAGTATTTT; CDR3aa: CSAGPADTQYF
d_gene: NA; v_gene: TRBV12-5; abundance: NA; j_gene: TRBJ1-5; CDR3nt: TGTGCTAGTGGTAAGGAGAATCGGAATCAGCCCCAGCATTTT; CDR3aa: CASGKENRNQPQHF
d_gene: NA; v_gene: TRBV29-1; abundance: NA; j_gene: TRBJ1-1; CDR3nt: TGCAGCGGGGGACTCGATGAAGCTTTCTTT; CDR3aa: CSGGLDEAFF
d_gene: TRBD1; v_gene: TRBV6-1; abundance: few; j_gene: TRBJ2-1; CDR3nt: TGTGCCAGCAGTGAAACAGACAGGGATAGGCGTAATGAGCAGTTCTTC; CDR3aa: CASSETDRDRRNEQFF
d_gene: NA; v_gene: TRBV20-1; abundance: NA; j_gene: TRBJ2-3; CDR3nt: TGCAGTGCTAGAGATCGGATGAAGGGTAGCTCAGATACGCAGTATTTT; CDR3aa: CSARDRMKGSSDTQYF
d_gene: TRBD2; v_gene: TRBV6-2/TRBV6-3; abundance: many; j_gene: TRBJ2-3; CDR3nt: TGTGCCAGCCAAAGGAGGCTAGCGGGGGATACGCAGTATTTT; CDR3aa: CASQRRLAGDTQYF
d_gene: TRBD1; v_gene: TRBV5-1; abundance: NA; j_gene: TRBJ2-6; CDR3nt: TGCGCCAGCAGCTTGGATCCGGGACAGCTGTTCTCTGGGGCCAACGTCCTGACTTTC; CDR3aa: CASSLDPGQLFSGANVLTF
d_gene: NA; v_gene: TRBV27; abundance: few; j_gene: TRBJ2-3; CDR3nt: TGTGCCAGCAGTCCGACATTCGGGACCCAACACACAGATACGCAGTATTTT; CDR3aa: CASSPTFGTQHTDTQYF
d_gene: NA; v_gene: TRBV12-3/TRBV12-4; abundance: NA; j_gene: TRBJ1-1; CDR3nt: TGTGCCAGCAGTCCGGCGACAGATGCCCACACTGAAGCTTTCTTT; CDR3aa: CASSPATDAHTEAFF
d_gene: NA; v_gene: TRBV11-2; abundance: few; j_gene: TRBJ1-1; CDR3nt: TGTGCCAGCAGAAACGTCGGCACTGAAGCTTTCTTT; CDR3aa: CASRNVGTEAFF
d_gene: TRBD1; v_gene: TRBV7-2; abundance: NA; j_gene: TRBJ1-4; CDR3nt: TGCGCCAGCAGCTCCGGGACAGGGGTAAAACTGTTTTTT; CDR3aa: CASSSGTGVKLFF
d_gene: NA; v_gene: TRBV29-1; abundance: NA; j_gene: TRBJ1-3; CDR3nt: TGCAGCGTTGAAGAGGGCATAGGGATGAGTTCTGGAAACACCATATATTTT; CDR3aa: CSVEEGIGMSSGNTIYF
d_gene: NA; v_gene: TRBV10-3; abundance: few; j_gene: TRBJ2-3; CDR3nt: TGTGCCATCAGTGAGTCGATTGGCACAGATACGCAGTATTTT; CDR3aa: CAISESIGTDTQYF
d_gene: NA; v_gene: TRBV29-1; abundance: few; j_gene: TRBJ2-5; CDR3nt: TGCAGCTCCCGGGGAGGACAAGAGACCCAGTACTTC; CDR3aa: CSSRGGQETQYF
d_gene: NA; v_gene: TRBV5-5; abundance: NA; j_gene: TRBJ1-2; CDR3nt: TGTGCCAGCGAACTCAGGGAACCATCTAACTATGGCTACACCTTC; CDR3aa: CASELREPSNYGYTF
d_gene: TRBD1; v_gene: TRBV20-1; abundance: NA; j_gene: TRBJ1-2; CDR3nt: TGCAGTGCCCCCAAAGGGCAGGGGGTGCTGGGTGGCTACACCTTC; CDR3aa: CSAPKGQGVLGGYTF
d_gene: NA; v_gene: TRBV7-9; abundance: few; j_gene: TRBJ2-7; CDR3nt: TGTGCCAGCAGCTCTACCCTGGGGGTTTACGAGCAGTACTTC; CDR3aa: CASSSTLGVYEQYF